This entry is about one T cell receptor beta chain. The data belong to a study of OX40 agonist ivuxolimab in advanced cancers. The V gene's germline CDR1 is LNHDA and CDR2 SQIVND (reference sequence). V was shortened by 8 bases and J by 0 bases, with 9 bases between the two germline ends. The CDR3 totals 13 residues. The protocol was immunoSEQ multiplex PCR, while the TCRdb copy is restricted to in-frame clones and leaves out a portion. The sample shows about 84,000 clones, about nine tenths of them seen only once. This specimen was CD4+ or CD8+ T cells sorted from blood, taken in a trial of the OX40 agonist ivuxolimab. The receptor was isolated from an adult with an advanced solid tumor such as melanoma, head and neck, liver or kidney cancer. The chain links TRBV19 to TRBJ2-3; D gene ambiguous. The DNA for the CDR3 is TGTGCCAGTCGAGAATCTAGCACAGATACGCAGTATTTT. It translates to CASRESSTDTQYF.